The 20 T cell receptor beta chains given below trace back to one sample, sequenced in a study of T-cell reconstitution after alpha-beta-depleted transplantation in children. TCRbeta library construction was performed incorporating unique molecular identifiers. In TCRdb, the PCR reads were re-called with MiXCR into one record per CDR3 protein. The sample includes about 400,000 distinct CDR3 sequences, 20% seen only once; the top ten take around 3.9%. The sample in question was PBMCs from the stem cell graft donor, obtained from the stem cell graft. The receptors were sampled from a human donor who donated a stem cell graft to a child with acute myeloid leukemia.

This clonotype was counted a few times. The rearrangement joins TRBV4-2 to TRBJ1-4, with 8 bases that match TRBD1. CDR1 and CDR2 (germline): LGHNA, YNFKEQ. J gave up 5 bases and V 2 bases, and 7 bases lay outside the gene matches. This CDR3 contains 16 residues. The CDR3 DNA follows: TGTGCCAGCAGCCAAAACACGGGGACAGGCAATGAAAAACTGTTTTTT. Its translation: CASSQNTGTGNEKLFF.

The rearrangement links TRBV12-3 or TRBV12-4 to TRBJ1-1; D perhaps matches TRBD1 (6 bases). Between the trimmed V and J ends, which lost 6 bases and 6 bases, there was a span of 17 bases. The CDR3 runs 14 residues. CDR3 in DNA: TGTGCCAGCAGCCGACAGGATATAGGCGCTGAAGCTTTCTTT. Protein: CASSRQDIGAEAFF.

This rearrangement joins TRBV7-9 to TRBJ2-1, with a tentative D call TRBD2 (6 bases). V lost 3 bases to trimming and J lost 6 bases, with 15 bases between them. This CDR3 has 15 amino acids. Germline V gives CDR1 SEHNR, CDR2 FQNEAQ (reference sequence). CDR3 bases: TGTGCCAGCAGCTTGGGGGTCGCGGGGTTCAATGAGCAGTTCTTC. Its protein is CASSLGVAGFNEQFF.

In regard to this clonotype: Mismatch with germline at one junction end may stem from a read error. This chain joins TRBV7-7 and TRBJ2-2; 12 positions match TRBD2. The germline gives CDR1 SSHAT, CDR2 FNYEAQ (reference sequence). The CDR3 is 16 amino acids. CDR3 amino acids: CASSLGTSGNAGELFF. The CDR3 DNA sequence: TGTGCCAGCAGCTTAGGGACTAGCGGGAACGCCGGGGAGCTGTTTTTT.

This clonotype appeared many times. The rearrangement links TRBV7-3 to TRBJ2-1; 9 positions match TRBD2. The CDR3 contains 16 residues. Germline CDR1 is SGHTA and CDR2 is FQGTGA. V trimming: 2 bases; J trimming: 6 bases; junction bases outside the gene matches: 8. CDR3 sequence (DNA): TGTGCCAGCAGCTTAGCTAGCGGGATTGGTAGCAATGAGCAGTTCTTC. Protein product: CASSLASGIGSNEQFF.

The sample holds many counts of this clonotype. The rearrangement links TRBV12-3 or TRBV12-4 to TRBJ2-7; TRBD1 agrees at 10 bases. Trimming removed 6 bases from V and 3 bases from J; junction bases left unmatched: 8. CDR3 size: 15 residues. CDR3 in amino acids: CASSSRRDRGYEQYF. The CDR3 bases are TGTGCCAGCAGCTCTCGCCGGGACAGGGGCTACGAGCAGTACTTC.

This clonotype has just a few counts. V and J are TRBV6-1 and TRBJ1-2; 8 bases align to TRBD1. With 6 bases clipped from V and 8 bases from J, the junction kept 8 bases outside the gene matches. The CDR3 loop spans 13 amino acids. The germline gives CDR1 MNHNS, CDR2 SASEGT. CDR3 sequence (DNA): TGTGCCAGCAGGCGACAGGGGTCGAGGGGCTACACCTTC. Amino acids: CASRRQGSRGYTF.

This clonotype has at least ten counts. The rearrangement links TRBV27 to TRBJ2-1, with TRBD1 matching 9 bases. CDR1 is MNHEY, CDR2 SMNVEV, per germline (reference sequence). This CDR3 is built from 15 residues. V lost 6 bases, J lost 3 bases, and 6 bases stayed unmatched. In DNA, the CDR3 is TGTGCCAGCAGGCCGGGACAGGGAAACTACAATGAGCAGTTCTTC. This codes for CASRPGQGNYNEQFF.

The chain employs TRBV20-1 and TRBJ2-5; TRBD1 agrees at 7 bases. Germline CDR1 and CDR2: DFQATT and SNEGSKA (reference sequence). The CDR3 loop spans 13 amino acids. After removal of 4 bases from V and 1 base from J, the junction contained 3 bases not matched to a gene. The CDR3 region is CSATGQLQETQYF. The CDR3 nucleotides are TGCAGTGCTACGGGACAGCTCCAAGAGACCCAGTACTTC.

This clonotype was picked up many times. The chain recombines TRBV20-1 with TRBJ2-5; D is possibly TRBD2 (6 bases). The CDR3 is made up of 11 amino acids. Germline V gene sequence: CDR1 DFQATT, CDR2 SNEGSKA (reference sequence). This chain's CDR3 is CSVRGQETQYF. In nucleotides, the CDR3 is TGCAGCGTTCGGGGGCAAGAGACCCAGTACTTC.

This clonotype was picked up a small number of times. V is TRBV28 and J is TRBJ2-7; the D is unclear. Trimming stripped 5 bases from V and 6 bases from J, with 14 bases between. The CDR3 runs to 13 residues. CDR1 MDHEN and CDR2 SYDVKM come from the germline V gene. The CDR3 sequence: CASSPLESAEQYF. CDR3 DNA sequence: TGTGCCAGCAGTCCCCTGGAATCGGCCGAGCAGTACTTC.

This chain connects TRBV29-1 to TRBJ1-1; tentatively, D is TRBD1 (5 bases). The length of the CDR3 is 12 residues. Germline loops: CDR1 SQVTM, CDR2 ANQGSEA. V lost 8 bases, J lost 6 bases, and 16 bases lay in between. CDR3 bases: TGCAGCATTGGGGGGGAGCGCTCTGAAGCTTTCTTT. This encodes CSIGGERSEAFF.

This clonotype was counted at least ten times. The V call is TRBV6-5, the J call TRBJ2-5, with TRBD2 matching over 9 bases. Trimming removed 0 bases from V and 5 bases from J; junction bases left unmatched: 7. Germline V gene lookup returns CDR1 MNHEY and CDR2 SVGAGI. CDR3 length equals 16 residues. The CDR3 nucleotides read TGTGCCAGCAGTTACTCAAGATTAGCGGGAGTGGAGACCCAGTACTTC. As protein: CASSYSRLAGVETQYF.

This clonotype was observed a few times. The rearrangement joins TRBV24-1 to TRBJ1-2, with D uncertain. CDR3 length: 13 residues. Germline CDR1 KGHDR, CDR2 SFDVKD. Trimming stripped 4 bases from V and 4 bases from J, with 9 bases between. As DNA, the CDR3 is TGTGCCACCAGTGACGAGGGAACCTATGGCTACACCTTC. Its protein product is CATSDEGTYGYTF.

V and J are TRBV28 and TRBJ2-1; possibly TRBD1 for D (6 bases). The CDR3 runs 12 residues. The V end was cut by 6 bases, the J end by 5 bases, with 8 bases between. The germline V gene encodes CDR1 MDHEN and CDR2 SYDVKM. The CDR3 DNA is TGTGCCAGCAGGCAGGGGAACAATGAGCAGTTCTTC. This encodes CASRQGNNEQFF.

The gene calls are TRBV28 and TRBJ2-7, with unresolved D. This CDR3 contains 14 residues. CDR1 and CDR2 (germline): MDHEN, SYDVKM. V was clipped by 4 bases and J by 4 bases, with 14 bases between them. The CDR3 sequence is CASSSRYTAYEQYF. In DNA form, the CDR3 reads TGTGCCAGCAGTTCTAGGTATACCGCGTACGAGCAGTACTTC.

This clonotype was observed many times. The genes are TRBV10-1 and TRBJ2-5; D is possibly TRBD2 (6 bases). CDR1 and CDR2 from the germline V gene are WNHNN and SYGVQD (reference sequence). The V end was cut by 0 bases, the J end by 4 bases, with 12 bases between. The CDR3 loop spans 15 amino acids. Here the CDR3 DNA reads TGCGCCAGCAGTGAGTCCGGGGGTTCTGGAGAGACCCAGTACTTC. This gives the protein CASSESGGSGETQYF.

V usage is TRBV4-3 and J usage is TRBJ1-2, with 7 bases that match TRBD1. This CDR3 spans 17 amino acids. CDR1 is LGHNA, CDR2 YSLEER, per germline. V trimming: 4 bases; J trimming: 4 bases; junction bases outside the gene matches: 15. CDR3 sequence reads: CASSPLLRQGLGYGYTF. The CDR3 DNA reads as TGCGCCAGCAGCCCACTCTTAAGACAGGGACTAGGCTATGGCTACACCTTC.

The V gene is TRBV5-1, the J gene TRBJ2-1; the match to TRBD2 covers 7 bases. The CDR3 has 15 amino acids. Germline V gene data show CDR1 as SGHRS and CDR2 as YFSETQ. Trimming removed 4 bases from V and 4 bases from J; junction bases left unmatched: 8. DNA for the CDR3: TGCGCCAGCAGCATCTCTAGCGGAAGGTACAATGAGCAGTTCTTC. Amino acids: CASSISSGRYNEQFF.

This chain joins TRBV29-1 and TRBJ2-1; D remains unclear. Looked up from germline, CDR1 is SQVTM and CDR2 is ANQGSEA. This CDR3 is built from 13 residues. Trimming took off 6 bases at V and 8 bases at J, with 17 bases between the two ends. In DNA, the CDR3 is TGCAGCGTAAGATCGCCGCGGACCGATGAGCAGTTCTTC. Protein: CSVRSPRTDEQFF.